Listed here are 22 T cell receptor beta chains from one sample, sequenced in a study of shared clonotypes between healthy human individuals. Naive CD8 cells lacked CD45RO, underwent positive selection for CCR7 and left out terminally differentiated effector memory CD45RA+ cells. Profiled with immunoSEQ multiplex PCR; TCRdb holds only in-frame clones, not every one. Of some 2,100,000 clones listed, under 95% were seen once; the top ten hold under 2%. The source material was naive CD8+ T cells from PBMCs. These receptors were obtained from a man aged 18 to 29 in good health. Some clones in this sample may be carry-over from other donors' samples.

The chain links TRBV19 to TRBJ1-1, with D hard to call. Germline V gene lookup returns CDR1 LNHDA and CDR2 SQIVND (reference sequence). This CDR3 has 12 residues. The V and J ends lost 6 bases and 11 bases respectively, with 16 bases between them. The CDR3 DNA reads as TGTGCCAGTAGCCCATGGGCCAACCCCGCTTTCTTT. This sequence encodes CASSPWANPAFF.

The chain is built from TRBV14 and TRBJ2-7, with 10 bases that match TRBD2. The V gene end was trimmed by 7 bases and the J gene end by 2 bases; junction bases not matched to a gene: 8. Germline V gene lookup returns CDR1 SGHDN and CDR2 FVKESK. The CDR3 runs to 15 residues. CDR3 coding DNA: TGTGCCAGCACACAGACTAGCGGGCCACCCTACGAGCAGTACTTC. Protein: CASTQTSGPPYEQYF.

Concerning this clone itself: The same CDR3 arises from other DNA sequences in this sample as well. The V and J genes are TRBV7-9 and TRBJ2-1; 8 bases match TRBD1. The J segment lost 1 base and the V segment lost 1 base, leaving 0 bases of the junction unmatched. The CDR3 extends over 15 amino acids. Germline-derived CDR1 and CDR2 are SEHNR and FQNEAQ (reference sequence). In DNA form, the CDR3 reads TGTGCCAGCAGCTTAGGGGACAGGTCCTACAATGAGCAGTTCTTC. This translates into CASSLGDRSYNEQFF.

The genes are TRBV6-1 and TRBJ2-7; a weak D match, TRBD2 (5 bases). The CDR3 length is 13 residues. CDR1 and CDR2 (germline): MNHNS, SASEGT. The V and J ends lost 2 bases and 0 bases respectively, with 5 bases between them. CDR3 protein: CASSETSSYEQYF. The CDR3 nucleotides read TGTGCCAGCAGTGAAACTAGCTCCTACGAGCAGTACTTC.

The chain couples TRBV6-1 to TRBJ1-2; D not resolved. Germline values: CDR1 MNHNS, CDR2 SASEGT. CDR3 length: 14 amino acids. V was shortened by 2 bases and J by 4 bases, with 11 bases between the two germline ends. The CDR3 loop is CASSEIGQSYGYTF. CDR3 coding DNA: TGTGCCAGCAGTGAAATCGGCCAGTCCTATGGCTACACCTTC.

Notes on this clone: Other DNA sequences in the same sample also yield this CDR3. The chain joins TRBV19 to TRBJ1-5; D gene uncertain. The V gene lost 1 base and the J gene lost 4 bases, with 11 bases spanning the gap. There are 15 residues in the CDR3. Germline CDR1 reads LNHDA; CDR2 reads SQIVND (reference sequence). CDR3: CASSIVPGLNQPQHF. The CDR3 nucleotides read TGTGCCAGTAGTATAGTCCCAGGACTAAATCAGCCCCAGCATTTT.

This chain joins TRBV5-1 and TRBJ2-1; TRBD1 agrees at 9 bases. This CDR3 region has 13 residues. Trimming removed 9 bases from V and 8 bases from J; junction bases left unmatched: 9. Germline V lookup: CDR1 SGHRS, CDR2 YFSETQ. The CDR3 region has the DNA TGCGCCACCTACAGGGGGCGCGGTGATGAGCAGTTCTTC. Encoded protein: CATYRGRGDEQFF.

The chain has TRBV5-6 and TRBJ2-2; TRBD2 agrees at 10 bases. The trim removed 5 bases at V and 8 bases at J, leaving 12 bases unmatched. The CDR3 has 16 amino acids. Germline-derived CDR1 and CDR2 are SGHDT and YYEEEE. The CDR3 spells CASRPYSPSGSGELFF. DNA of the CDR3: TGTGCCAGCAGGCCCTACTCCCCTAGCGGGAGTGGGGAGCTGTTTTTT.

The chain carries TRBV4-2 and TRBJ2-7, with no clear D. This CDR3 region has 17 residues. Trimming pared 0 bases from V and 0 bases from J, leaving 15 bases between. Germline V gene sequence: CDR1 LGHNA, CDR2 YNFKEQ. The CDR3: CASSQDLKLLSSYEQYF. The DNA of the CDR3 is TGTGCCAGCAGCCAAGATCTTAAACTTTTAAGCTCCTACGAGCAGTACTTC.

The chain links TRBV2 to TRBJ2-5; 12 nucleotides align to TRBD2. Trimming took 6 bases from V and 5 from J; bases not matched to a gene: 13. Per germline, CDR1 SNHLY and CDR2 FYNNEI. This CDR3 contains 17 residues. In DNA form, the CDR3 reads TGTGCCAGCAGGGACCGTCTAGCGGGAGGGCCCGGGGAGACCCAGTACTTC. Its protein is CASRDRLAGGPGETQYF.

Here the CDR3 DNA reads TGTGCCATCAGTCCGAGAACGGGGGATGGCTACACCTTC. Translating it yields CAISPRTGDGYTF. The chain is built from TRBV10-3 and TRBJ1-2; D might be TRBD1 (5 bases). CDR1 is ENHRY and CDR2 is SYGVKD in the germline V gene. The CDR3 is made up of 13 amino acids. Deletions cut 5 bases from V and 6 bases from J, with 13 bases between.

The chain combines TRBV15 with TRBJ1-2; D might be TRBD1 (5 bases). V was trimmed by 0 bases and J by 4 bases, leaving 15 bases between them. The CDR3 is 16 amino acids. Per germline, CDR1 LNHNV and CDR2 YYDKDF (reference sequence). The CDR3 loop reads CATSREGLGGTYGYTF. For the CDR3, the DNA is TGTGCCACCAGCAGAGAGGGACTAGGCGGAACCTATGGCTACACCTTC.

The V call is TRBV5-6, the J call TRBJ2-1; D remains unclear. Germline V CDR1 and CDR2: SGHDT, YYEEEE. CDR3 length: 13 residues. Trimming left V 0 bases short and J 6 bases short, with 7 bases between. The CDR3 loop reads CASSLGPINEQFF. As DNA, the CDR3 is TGTGCCAGCAGCTTGGGCCCGATCAATGAGCAGTTCTTC.

The V call is TRBV21-1, the J call TRBJ2-7; the table's TRBD2 call for D was not verified on the DNA. TRBV21-1 is described as a pseudogene. CDR3 length: 15 amino acids. The CDR3 reads CASSARRESGYEQYF. CDR3 sequence (DNA): TGTGCCAGCAGCGCAAGACGGGAGTCGGGTTACGAGCAGTACTTC.

This clone was picked up one time. This chain joins TRBV7-8 and TRBJ2-7; 7 bases map to TRBD1. The CDR3 has 16 amino acids. Looked up from germline, CDR1 is SGHVS and CDR2 is FQNEAQ. V lost 3 bases and J lost 3; bases outside the gene matches: 11. Here the CDR3 reads CASSFSWGQLLYEQYF. DNA for the CDR3: TGTGCCAGCAGCTTTTCGTGGGGACAGTTACTCTACGAGCAGTACTTC.

This clone is a singleton in its sample. The CDR3, as DNA: TGTGCCAGCCGATCTGGGGGTATCCGGGACGAGCAGTACTTC. It yields the protein CASRSGGIRDEQYF. This sequence joins TRBV5-4 and TRBJ2-7; D may correspond to TRBD1 or TRBD2 (5 bases each). The ends were cut back, 7 bases at V and 5 bases at J, with 19 bases in the middle. This CDR3 is 14 amino acids long. CDR1 SGHNT and CDR2 YYREEE come from the germline V gene (reference sequence). Drawing the rest from reference TRBV5-4 and TRBJ2-7, the complete variable domain is ETGVTQSPTHLIKTRGQQVTLRCSSQSGHNTVSWYQQALGQGPQFIFQYYREEENGRGNFPPRFSGLQFPNYSSELNVNALELDDSALYLCASRSGGIRDEQYFGPGTRLTVT.

V is TRBV7-9 and J is TRBJ2-2; TRBD2 matches at 10 bases. This CDR3 region has 17 residues. Trimming removed 3 bases from V and 0 bases from J; junction bases left unmatched: 4. CDR1 SEHNR and CDR2 FQNEAQ come from the germline V gene (reference sequence). CDR3 loop: CASSFPSGSPNTGELFF. The CDR3 nucleotides read TGTGCCAGCAGCTTTCCTAGCGGGAGCCCGAACACCGGGGAGCTGTTTTTT.

The genes are TRBV5-6 and TRBJ1-1, with a tentative D call TRBD1 (5 bases). The CDR3 consists of 13 residues. Trimming removed 1 base from V and 5 bases from J, with 9 bases in between. Per germline, CDR1 SGHDT and CDR2 YYEEEE. This CDR3 reads CASSLMGGTEAFF. The CDR3 DNA sequence: TGTGCCAGCAGCTTGATGGGGGGAACTGAAGCTTTCTTT.

The V call is TRBV14, the J call TRBJ2-5, with 9 bases identical to TRBD2. Trimming removed 4 bases from V and 5 bases from J; junction bases left unmatched: 2. Germline V lookup: CDR1 SGHDN, CDR2 FVKESK. The length of the CDR3 is 13 residues. For the CDR3, the DNA is TGTGCCAGCAGCCCCGCGGGAGGGGAGACCCAGTACTTC. This translates into CASSPAGGETQYF. The whole variable domain, remainder taken from reference TRBV14 and TRBJ2-5, is EAGVTQFPSHSVIEKGQTVTLRCDPISGHDNLYWYRRVMGKEIKFLLHFVKESKQDESGMPNNRFLAERTGGTYSTLKVQPAELEDSGVYFCASSPAGGETQYFGPGTRLLVL.

The chain is built from TRBV27 and TRBJ1-1; no reliable D call. V was trimmed by 3 bases and J by 0 bases, leaving 14 bases between them. The germline gives CDR1 MNHEY, CDR2 SMNVEV (reference sequence). The CDR3 sequence is 16 residues long. The CDR3 is CASSFSSAELNTEAFF. DNA for the CDR3: TGTGCCAGCAGTTTCTCATCGGCCGAGCTGAACACTGAAGCTTTCTTT.

The chain uses TRBV5-4 and TRBJ2-7, with D perhaps matching TRBD1 (6 bases). The germline V and J ends were trimmed by 2 bases and 3 bases, with 9 bases remaining between them. Germline V gene sequence: CDR1 SGHNT, CDR2 YYREEE (reference sequence). CDR3 length equals 13 residues. CDR3 loop: CASSFRGYYEQYF. The CDR3 DNA follows: TGTGCCAGCAGCTTCAGGGGTTACTACGAGCAGTACTTC.

The chain uses TRBV7-9 and TRBJ2-7; 13 positions agree with TRBD2. This CDR3 has 16 residues. Germline CDR1 is SEHNR and CDR2 is FQNEAQ (reference sequence). J gave up 1 base and V 4 bases, and 4 bases lay outside the gene matches. The CDR3 DNA reads as TGTGCCAGCAGCTCCAGGACTAGCGGGAGATCCTACGAGCAGTACTTC. It specifies CASSSRTSGRSYEQYF.